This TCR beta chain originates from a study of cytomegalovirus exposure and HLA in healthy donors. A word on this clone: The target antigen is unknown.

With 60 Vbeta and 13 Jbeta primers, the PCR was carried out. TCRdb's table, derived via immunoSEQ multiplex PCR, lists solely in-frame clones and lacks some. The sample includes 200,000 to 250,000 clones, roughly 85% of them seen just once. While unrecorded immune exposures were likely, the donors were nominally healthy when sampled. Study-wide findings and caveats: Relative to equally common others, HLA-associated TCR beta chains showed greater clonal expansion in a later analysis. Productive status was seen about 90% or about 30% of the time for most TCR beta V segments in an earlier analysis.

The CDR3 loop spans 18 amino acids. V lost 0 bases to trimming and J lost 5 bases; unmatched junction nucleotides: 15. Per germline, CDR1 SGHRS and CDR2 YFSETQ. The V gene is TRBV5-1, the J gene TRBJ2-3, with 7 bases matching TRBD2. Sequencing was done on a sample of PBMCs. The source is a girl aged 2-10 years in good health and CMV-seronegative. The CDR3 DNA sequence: TGCGCCAGCAGCTTGGGCGGCGGGAGCGGGTTGATGGGAGATACGCAGTATTTT. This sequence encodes CASSLGGGSGLMGDTQYF.